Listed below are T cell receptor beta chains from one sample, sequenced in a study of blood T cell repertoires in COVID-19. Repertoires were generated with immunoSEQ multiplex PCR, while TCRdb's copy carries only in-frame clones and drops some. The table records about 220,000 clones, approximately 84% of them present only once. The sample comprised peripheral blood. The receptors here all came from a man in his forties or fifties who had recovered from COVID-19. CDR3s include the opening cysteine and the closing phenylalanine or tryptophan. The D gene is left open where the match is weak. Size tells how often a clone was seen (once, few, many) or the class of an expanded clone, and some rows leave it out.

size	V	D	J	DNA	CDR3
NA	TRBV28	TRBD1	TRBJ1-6	TGTGCCAGCAGTACTTTTAGTCCCGGGACAGGAGATAATTCACCCCTCCACTTT	CASSTFSPGTGDNSPLHF
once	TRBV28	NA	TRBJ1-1	TGTGCCAGCAGTTTTGGGGGGATGAACACTGAAGCTTTCTTT	CASSFGGMNTEAFF
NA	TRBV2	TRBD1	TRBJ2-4	TGTGCCAGCAGTATAATTCCGGGACAGCCGGTGGGAGACATTCAGTACTTC	CASSIIPGQPVGDIQYF
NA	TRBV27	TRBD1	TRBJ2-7	TGTGCCAGCAGTTTATCACAGGGGAGCGAGCAGTACTTC	CASSLSQGSEQYF
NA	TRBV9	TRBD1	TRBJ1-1	TGTGCCAGCAGCGCCAGGGGGCTCACTGAAGCTTTCTTT	CASSARGLTEAFF
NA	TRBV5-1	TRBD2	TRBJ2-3	TGCGCCAGCAGCTTGACTAGCGGAAGCACAGATACGCAGTATTTT	CASSLTSGSTDTQYF
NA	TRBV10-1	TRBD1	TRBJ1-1	TGCGCCAGCAGTCCCCGACAGGGTGGGAGGAACACTGAAGCTTTCTTT	CASSPRQGGRNTEAFF
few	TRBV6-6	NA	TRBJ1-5	TGTGCCAGCAACCCTGAGGGCCAGCCCCAGCATTTT	CASNPEGQPQHF
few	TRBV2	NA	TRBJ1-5	TGTGCCAGCAGTGACTCGGGACTGAGCAATCAGCCCCAGCATTTT	CASSDSGLSNQPQHF
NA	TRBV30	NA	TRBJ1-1	TGTGCCTGGAGTGCACAGGTGAACACTGAAGCTTTCTTT	CAWSAQVNTEAFF
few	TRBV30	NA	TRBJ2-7	TGTGCCTGGAGTGCCTGGGGCAGGGGCTACGAGCAGTACTTC	CAWSAWGRGYEQYF
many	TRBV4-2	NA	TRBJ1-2	TGTGCCAGCAGCCAAGAGGACAGCCAGCAGTATGGCTACACCTTC	CASSQEDSQQYGYTF
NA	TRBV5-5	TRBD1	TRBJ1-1	TGTGCCAGCAGCCTAGCACCGGGACAGGGGAACACTGAAGCTTTCTTT	CASSLAPGQGNTEAFF
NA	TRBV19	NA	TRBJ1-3	TGTGCCAGTACCCCCGGGTCGGAAGGGGGTCGAAACACCATATATTTT	CASTPGSEGGRNTIYF
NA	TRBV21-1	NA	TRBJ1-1	TGTGCCAGCAGCAAAGCGCTTTGTTGGGCCGTGAACACTGAAGCTTTCTTT	CASSKALCWAVNTEAFF
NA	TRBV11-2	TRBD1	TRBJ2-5	TGTGCCAGCAGCTTCACAGGGGCGGGAGAGACCCAGTACTTC	CASSFTGAGETQYF
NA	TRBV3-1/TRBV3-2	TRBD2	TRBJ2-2	TGTGCCAGCAGCGCGAGACGGGGGAGGGCCGGCGGGGAGCTGTTTTTT	CASSARRGRAGGELFF
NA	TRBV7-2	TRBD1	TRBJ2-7	TGTGCCAGCAGCTTAAATCTGCGACAGGGGAATCACGAGCAGTACTTC	CASSLNLRQGNHEQYF
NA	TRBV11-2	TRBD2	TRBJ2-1	TGTGCCAGCAGCTTAAGCGCTAGCGGGAGAACCTACAATGAGCAGTTCTTC	CASSLSASGRTYNEQFF
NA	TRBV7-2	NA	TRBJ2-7	TGTGCCAGCAGCTCTTATGGAGGGGGCATAGAAGAGCAGTACTTC	CASSSYGGGIEEQYF
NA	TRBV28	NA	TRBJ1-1	TGTGCCAGCAGTATCTCCATGGCCACTGAAGCTTTCTTT	CASSISMATEAFF
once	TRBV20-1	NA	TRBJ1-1	TGCAGTGCTACTCGAGGGCCTGAAGCTTTCTTT	CSATRGPEAFF
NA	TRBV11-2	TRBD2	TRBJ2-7	TGTGCCAGCAGCTCTACTAGCGGACTGAGCTCCTACGAGCAGTACTTC	CASSSTSGLSSYEQYF
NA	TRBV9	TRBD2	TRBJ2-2	TGTGCCAGCAGCCCCCGACTAGCGGGAGTCACCGGGGAGCTGTTTTTT	CASSPRLAGVTGELFF
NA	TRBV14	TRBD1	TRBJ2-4	TGTGCCAGCAGCCAAGTATACACCGTACAGGGGGTGAAAAACATTCAGTACTTC	CASSQVYTVQGVKNIQYF
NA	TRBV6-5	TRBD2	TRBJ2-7	TGTGCCAGCAGGCTAGCGGGAGGTCTTGATGAGCAGTACTTC	CASRLAGGLDEQYF
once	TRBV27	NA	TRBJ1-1	TGTGCCAGCAGTTTATATGGGGCGGTCACTGAAGCTTTCTTT	CASSLYGAVTEAFF
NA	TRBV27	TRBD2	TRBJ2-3	TGTGCCAGCAGTAAACAGCGGGAGTGGTGGGTAGATACGCAGTATTTT	CASSKQREWWVDTQYF
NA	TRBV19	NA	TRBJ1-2	TGTGCCACCCGTATGACAGCCGAGGACTATGGCTACACCTTC	CATRMTAEDYGYTF
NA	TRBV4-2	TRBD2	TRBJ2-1	TGTGCCAGCAGCCCCTGGACTAGCGGGAACTACAATGAGCAGTTCTTC	CASSPWTSGNYNEQFF
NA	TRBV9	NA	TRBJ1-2	TGTGCCAGCAGCGTAACGAGGGGGGGTGACTATGGCTACACCTTC	CASSVTRGGDYGYTF
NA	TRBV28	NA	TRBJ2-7	TGTGCCAGCACACAGGGCGCCGGGGAGCAGTACTTC	CASTQGAGEQYF
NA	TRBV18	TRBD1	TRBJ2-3	TGTGCCAGCTCACCAAGGCCGGGACCGGGACAGGGGAAGACAGATACGCAGTATTTT	CASSPRPGPGQGKTDTQYF
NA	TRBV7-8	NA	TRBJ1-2	TGTGCCAGCAGCTTAATTACCGACGGAAAGGGGGGCTACACCTTC	CASSLITDGKGGYTF
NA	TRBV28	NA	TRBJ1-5	TGTGCCAGCAGTTTAGAGGAGTATAGCAATCAGCCCCAGCATTTT	CASSLEEYSNQPQHF
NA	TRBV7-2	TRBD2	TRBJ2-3	TGTGCCAGCAGCTCACTAGCGGCCAGTACGCAGTATTTT	CASSSLAASTQYF